The 23 T cell receptor beta chains given below trace back to one sample, sequenced in a study of vaccination and CD4 T cells after COVID-19. Sequencing of DNA taken from cultured CD4+ T cells relied on the Oncomine TCR Beta short-read assay. TCRdb re-called the PCR reads with MiXCR, one entry per CDR3 protein. The data show under 25,000 distinct CDR3 sequences, about 40% seen once. Their cognate antigens are unknown. Specified treatment: roughly 11-day PBMC culture with coronavirus spike peptide pools or control peptides (ViraFEST assay). The sequences come from CD4+ T cells from blood, cultured in vitro, collected before SARS-CoV-2 vaccination. These TCRs come from a human donor who had recovered from COVID-19.

The chain couples TRBV2 to TRBJ1-1, with 8 bases that match TRBD1. Germline loops: CDR1 SNHLY, CDR2 FYNNEI. This CDR3 is built from 12 residues. V was clipped by 6 bases and J by 7 bases; unmatched bases: 4. The CDR3 region is CASRVGQGEAFF. The CDR3 region has the DNA TGTGCCAGCAGGGTAGGACAGGGTGAAGCTTTCTTT.

The CDR3 reads CASSDPGRNGYTF. CDR3 DNA sequence: TGCGCCAGCAGTGATCCGGGGCGCAATGGCTACACCTTC. The rearrangement joins TRBV10-1 to TRBJ1-2; D perhaps matches TRBD1 (5 bases). The CDR3 spans 13 residues. With 3 bases removed from V and 6 bases from J, the gap between germline ends came to 11 bases. Germline lookup yields CDR1 WNHNN and CDR2 SYGVQD (reference sequence).

This clonotype occurred a few times. Compared with germline, one end of the junction differs, possibly owing to a read error. The chain uses TRBV20-1 and TRBJ2-7; no reliable D call. The CDR3 sequence is 9 residues long. Germline V gives CDR1 DFQATT, CDR2 SNEGSKA (reference sequence). As DNA, the CDR3 is TGTAGGAACAGTAACGAGCAGTACTTC. This translates into CRNSNEQYF.

The rearrangement joins TRBV20-1 to TRBJ1-4; possible D gene TRBD1, 5 bases. V was cut by 6 bases and J by 0 bases, with 14 bases left in between. The CDR3 covers 15 residues. Germline V CDR1 and CDR2: DFQATT, SNEGSKA (reference sequence). The CDR3 is CSAEQEIATNEKLFF. The CDR3 nucleotides read TGCAGTGCGGAACAGGAGATCGCAACTAATGAAAAACTGTTTTTT.

This chain connects TRBV20-1 to TRBJ1-2; 12 positions match TRBD1. This CDR3 region has 13 residues. CDR1 and CDR2 (germline): DFQATT, SNEGSKA (reference sequence). V shed 5 bases, J shed 7 bases, and the junction held 5 bases outside the gene matches. The CDR3 nucleotides are TGCAGTGCTTGGGACAGGGGGCTAGGTGGCTACACCTTC. Amino acid sequence: CSAWDRGLGGYTF.

The rearrangement joins TRBV11-3 to TRBJ2-7; D remains unclear. The length of the CDR3 is 13 residues. Germline CDR1 reads SGHNT; CDR2 reads YENEEA. V lost 5 bases to trimming and J lost 5 bases, with 13 bases between them. The CDR3 region is CASSTQGYHEQYF. CDR3 nucleotides: TGTGCCAGCAGCACGCAAGGGTATCACGAGCAGTACTTC.

The chain has TRBV18 and TRBJ1-1, with D hard to call. Germline values: CDR1 KGHSH, CDR2 LQKENI. Trimming pared 3 bases from V and 1 base from J, leaving 18 bases between. The CDR3 spans 17 residues. The CDR3 sequence is CASSPAILGQQNTEAFF. CDR3 nucleotide sequence: TGTGCCAGCTCACCGGCAATCTTAGGGCAACAGAACACTGAAGCTTTCTTT.

The chain has TRBV20-1 and TRBJ2-4, with 10 bases matching TRBD2. Germline lookup yields CDR1 DFQATT and CDR2 SNEGSKA (reference sequence). The CDR3 is made up of 15 amino acids. V gave up 2 bases and J gave up 4 bases; unmatched junction bases: 5. The CDR3 reads CSARSPSGGKNIQYF. The DNA of the CDR3 is TGCAGTGCTAGATCTCCTAGCGGGGGAAAAAACATTCAGTACTTC.

The chain recombines TRBV20-1 with TRBJ2-5; D remains ambiguous. Trimming shortened V by 2 bases and J by 5 bases, and 3 bases separated the two germline ends. The germline V gene encodes CDR1 DFQATT and CDR2 SNEGSKA (reference sequence). This CDR3 has 10 amino acids. DNA for the CDR3: TGCAGTGCTAGACGGGAGACCCAGTACTTC. This encodes CSARRETQYF.

The rearrangement joins TRBV7-2 to TRBJ2-1, with no clear D. Germline CDR1 SGHTA, CDR2 FQGNSA. This CDR3 region has 17 residues. Trimming pared 1 base from V and 2 bases from J, leaving 15 bases between. The CDR3 DNA reads TGTGCCAGCAGCTTAGTCGTGCAGGCTTCGGCCTACAATGAGCAGTTCTTC. It codes for CASSLVVQASAYNEQFF.

Only a few counts were recorded for this clonotype. The chain employs TRBV6-1 and TRBJ1-2, with TRBD1 matching 7 bases. CDR3 size: 16 residues. Germline trimming cut 0 bases from V and 4 bases from J; bases unmatched to any gene: 8. Germline V gene sequence: CDR1 MNHNS, CDR2 SASEGT. CDR3 in amino acids: CASSEAAGQAGYGYTF. Written as DNA, the CDR3 is TGTGCCAGCAGTGAAGCGGCTGGACAGGCCGGCTATGGCTACACCTTC.

This clonotype turned up a few times. The V and J genes are TRBV5-1 and TRBJ2-5; 9 bases map to TRBD1. CDR3 length equals 14 residues. CDR1 is SGHRS and CDR2 is YFSETQ in the germline V gene. V lost 4 bases to trimming and J lost 4 bases; unmatched junction nucleotides: 5. The CDR3 here is CASSTQGARETQYF. In DNA, the CDR3 is TGCGCCAGCAGCACACAGGGGGCAAGAGAGACCCAGTACTTC.

The rearrangement joins TRBV7-2 to TRBJ1-1; D remains ambiguous. V gave up 3 bases and J gave up 4 bases, with 12 bases separating them. Germline-derived CDR1 and CDR2 are SGHTA and FQGNSA. This CDR3 contains 14 residues. The CDR3: CASSFRRTITEAFF. For the CDR3, the DNA is TGTGCCAGCAGCTTTAGGAGGACCATCACTGAAGCTTTCTTT.

This clonotype was found a few times. The chain employs TRBV6-5 and TRBJ2-5, with D uncertain. CDR1 and CDR2 from the germline V gene are MNHEY and SVGAGI. V shed 4 bases and J shed 7 bases, with 13 bases lying between them. This CDR3 contains 13 residues. CDR3 nucleotide sequence: TGTGCCAGCAGTTCGGCGGTCTCAGGGACCCAGTACTTC. This gives the protein CASSSAVSGTQYF.

This clonotype was seen only a few times. The V and J genes are TRBV10-3 and TRBJ1-6; D remains ambiguous. Germline values: CDR1 ENHRY, CDR2 SYGVKD. Trimming removed 3 bases at V and 6 bases at J, with 3 bases between. The CDR3 consists of 12 residues. CDR3 protein: CAISDPNSPLHF. The CDR3 coding sequence is TGTGCCATCAGTGATCCTAATTCACCCCTCCACTTT.

The V and J genes are TRBV4-1 and TRBJ2-5; D gene ambiguous. This CDR3 contains 15 residues. The germline V gene encodes CDR1 MGHRA and CDR2 YSYEKL. V lost 1 base to trimming and J lost 1 base, with 10 bases between them. Here the CDR3 reads CASSQVSQTQETQYF. As DNA, the CDR3 is TGCGCCAGCAGCCAAGTTAGCCAGACCCAAGAGACCCAGTACTTC.

This clonotype has only one observation. The V gene is TRBV11-2, the J gene TRBJ2-1; 7 positions agree with TRBD2. CDR1 SGHAT and CDR2 FQNNGV come from the germline V gene. V was pared by 5 bases and J by 9 bases, with 7 bases of the junction left unmatched. The CDR3 contains 13 residues. The CDR3 region has the DNA TGTGCCAGCAGCGTGGATTTAGCGGGTGAGCAGTTCTTC. It translates to CASSVDLAGEQFF.

This clonotype was counted between two and nine times. The chain has TRBV15 and TRBJ1-5; TRBD1 matches at 10 bases. With 2 bases clipped from V and 7 bases from J, the junction kept 11 bases outside the gene matches. CDR1 and CDR2 from the germline V gene are LNHNV and YYDKDF (reference sequence). This CDR3 is 17 amino acids long. This chain's CDR3 is CATSRNLPGQGGQPQHF. The CDR3 DNA reads TGTGCCACCAGCAGAAATCTCCCTGGACAGGGGGGGCAGCCCCAGCATTTT. The full variable domain, rest sourced from reference TRBV15 and TRBJ1-5, is DAMVIQNPRYQVTQFGKPVTLSCSQTLNHNVMYWYQQKSSQAPKLLFHYYDKDFNNEADTPDNFQSRRPNTSFCFLDIRSPGLGDTAMYLCATSRNLPGQGGQPQHFGDGTRLSIL.

Remarks on this clonotype: Mismatch with germline at one junction end may stem from a read error. The rearrangement links TRBV7-2 to TRBJ1-2, with a possible D match to TRBD1 (6 bases). The CDR3 contains 16 residues. Germline-derived CDR1 and CDR2 are SGHTA and FQGNSA. The CDR3: CASSLVAGQSGDGYTF. CDR3 nucleotides: TGTGCCAGCAGCTTAGTCGCAGGGCAATCAGGGGATGGGTACACCTTC.

This chain links TRBV18 with TRBJ2-3; a weak D match, TRBD2 (6 bases). Looked up from germline, CDR1 is KGHSH and CDR2 is LQKENI. Deletions cut 1 base from V and 2 bases from J, with 10 bases between. This CDR3 is 15 amino acids long. The CDR3 coding sequence is TGTGCCAGCTCACCACAGGGAGGTTTCACAGATACGCAGTATTTT. This encodes CASSPQGGFTDTQYF. The full variable domain, with the rest looked up from reference TRBV18 and TRBJ2-3, is NAGVMQNPRHLVRRRGQEARLRCSPMKGHSHVYWYRQLPEEGLKFMVYLQKENIIDESGMPKERFSAEFPKEGPSILRIQQVVRGDSAAYFCASSPQGGFTDTQYFGPGTRLTVL.

The chain employs TRBV7-2 and TRBJ1-1; no clear D gene. The CDR3 runs 12 residues. Germline CDR1 is SGHTA and CDR2 is FQGNSA. V gave up 4 bases and J gave up 3 bases, with 6 bases separating them. DNA of the CDR3: TGTGCCAGCAGCTATAGGTACACTGAAGCTTTCTTT. Residues: CASSYRYTEAFF.

V and J are TRBV7-3 and TRBJ2-3; D assignment may be TRBD1 or TRBD2 (5 bases each). From germline, CDR1 is SGHTA and CDR2 FQGTGA. V was trimmed by 2 bases and J by 1 base, leaving 16 bases between them. The CDR3 extends over 17 amino acids. CDR3 DNA sequence: TGTGCCAGCAGCTTAGGGGGTGGGATTGGAGGCACAGATACGCAGTATTTT. Amino acids: CASSLGGGIGGTDTQYF.

The chain combines TRBV28 with TRBJ2-2; possibly TRBD1 for D (5 bases). CDR3 length: 14 amino acids. V lost 2 bases and J lost 3, with 7 bases in between. The V gene's germline CDR1 is MDHEN and CDR2 SYDVKM. The CDR3 sequence is CASSLQGYTGELFF. In DNA form, the CDR3 reads TGTGCCAGCAGTTTACAGGGTTACACCGGGGAGCTGTTTTTT.